This TCR beta chain originates from a study of blood T cell repertoires in COVID-19. About the research overall: PBMCs, B-cell-depleted T cells, or T cells were the source of the cDNA or gDNA that made up the material.

Germline loops: CDR1 MGHRA, CDR2 YSYEKL. The CDR3 is made up of 14 amino acids. V was cut by 4 bases and J by 3 bases, with 12 bases left in between. The protocol was immunoSEQ multiplex PCR, while the TCRdb copy is restricted to in-frame clones and leaves out a portion. There are about 280,000 clones in the sample; around 90% occur only once, and 1.7% lies in the top ten. This clone was recorded at least ten times. This TCR derives from a woman aged 18-29 years with acute COVID-19. Sequencing input: PBMCs or T cells enriched from blood (not recorded which). The chain carries TRBV4-1 and TRBJ1-1; maybe TRBD1 (5 bases). The CDR3 region is CASSPLGGDTEAFF. Here the CDR3 DNA reads TGCGCCAGCAGCCCCCTTGGGGGGGACACTGAAGCTTTCTTT.